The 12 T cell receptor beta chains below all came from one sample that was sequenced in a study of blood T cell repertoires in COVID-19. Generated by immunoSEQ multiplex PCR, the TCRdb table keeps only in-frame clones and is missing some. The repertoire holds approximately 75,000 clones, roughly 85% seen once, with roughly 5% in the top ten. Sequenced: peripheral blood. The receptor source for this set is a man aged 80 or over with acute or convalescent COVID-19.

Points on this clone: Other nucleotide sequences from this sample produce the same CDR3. CDR3 in DNA: TGTGCCAGTAGTATACAGGGTGCGAACACCGGGGAGCTGTTTTTT. It is translated as CASSIQGANTGELFF. The rearrangement links TRBV19 to TRBJ2-2; D is perhaps TRBD1 (5 bases). This CDR3 comprises 15 residues. Germline CDR1 and CDR2: LNHDA and SQIVND (reference sequence). V dropped 2 bases and J dropped 0 bases, with 7 bases sitting between them.

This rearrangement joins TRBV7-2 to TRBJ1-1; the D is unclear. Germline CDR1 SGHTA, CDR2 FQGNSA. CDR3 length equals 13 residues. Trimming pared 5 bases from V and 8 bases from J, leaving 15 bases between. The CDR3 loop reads CASSVEWGGEAFF. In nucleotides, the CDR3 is TGTGCCAGCAGCGTGGAGTGGGGAGGGGAAGCTTTCTTT.

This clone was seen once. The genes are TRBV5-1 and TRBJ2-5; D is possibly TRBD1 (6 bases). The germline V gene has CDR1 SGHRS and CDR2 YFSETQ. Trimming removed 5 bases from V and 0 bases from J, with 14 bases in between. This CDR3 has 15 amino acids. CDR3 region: CASREGTGYQETQYF. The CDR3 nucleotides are TGCGCCAGCAGAGAAGGTACAGGGTACCAAGAGACCCAGTACTTC.

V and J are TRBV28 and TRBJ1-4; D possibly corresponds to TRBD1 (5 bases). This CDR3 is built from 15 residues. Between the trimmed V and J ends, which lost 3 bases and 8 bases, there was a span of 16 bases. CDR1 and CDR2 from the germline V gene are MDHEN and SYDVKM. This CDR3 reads CASSFRGQGEEKLFF. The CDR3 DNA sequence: TGTGCCAGCAGTTTTAGGGGCCAGGGCGAAGAAAAACTGTTTTTT. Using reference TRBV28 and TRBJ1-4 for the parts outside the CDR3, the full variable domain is DVKVTQSSRYLVKRTGEKVFLECVQDMDHENMFWYRQDPGLGLRLIYFSYDVKMKEKGDIPEGYSVSREKKERFSLILESASTNQTSMYLCASSFRGQGEEKLFFGSGTQLSVL.

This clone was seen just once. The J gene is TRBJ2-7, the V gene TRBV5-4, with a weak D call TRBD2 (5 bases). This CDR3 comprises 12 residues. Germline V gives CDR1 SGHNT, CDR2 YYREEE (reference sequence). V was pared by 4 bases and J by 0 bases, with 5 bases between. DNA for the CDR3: TGTGCCAGCAGCGGGAGCTCCTACGAGCAGTACTTC. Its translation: CASSGSSYEQYF.

This CDR3 reads CASSPSGLVHYGYTF. CDR3 sequence (DNA): TGTGCCAGCAGCCCGTCAGGTTTAGTACACTATGGCTACACCTTC. The chain recombines TRBV5-5 with TRBJ1-2; D unresolved. CDR3 size: 15 residues. Per germline, CDR1 SGHKS and CDR2 YYEKEE (reference sequence). V was trimmed by 4 bases and J by 3 bases, leaving 16 bases between them.

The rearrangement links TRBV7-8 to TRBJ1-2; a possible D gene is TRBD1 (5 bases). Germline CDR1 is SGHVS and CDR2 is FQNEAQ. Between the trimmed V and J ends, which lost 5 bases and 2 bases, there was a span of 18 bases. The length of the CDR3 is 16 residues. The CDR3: CASSPPGGRGNYGYTF. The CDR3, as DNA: TGTGCCAGCAGCCCCCCCGGGGGAAGGGGAAACTATGGCTACACCTTC.

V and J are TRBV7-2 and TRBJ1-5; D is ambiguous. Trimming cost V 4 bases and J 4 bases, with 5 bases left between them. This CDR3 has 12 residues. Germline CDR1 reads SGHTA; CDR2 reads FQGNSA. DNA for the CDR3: TGTGCCAGCAGCTCCACTAATCAGCCCCAGCATTTT. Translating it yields CASSSTNQPQHF.

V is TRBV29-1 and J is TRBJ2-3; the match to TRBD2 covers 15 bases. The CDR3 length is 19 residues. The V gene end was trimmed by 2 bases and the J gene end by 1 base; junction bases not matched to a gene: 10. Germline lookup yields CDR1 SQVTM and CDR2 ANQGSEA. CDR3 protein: CSVERGLAGGEIRTDTQYF. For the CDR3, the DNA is TGCAGCGTTGAACGAGGACTAGCGGGGGGGGAAATACGCACAGATACGCAGTATTTT.

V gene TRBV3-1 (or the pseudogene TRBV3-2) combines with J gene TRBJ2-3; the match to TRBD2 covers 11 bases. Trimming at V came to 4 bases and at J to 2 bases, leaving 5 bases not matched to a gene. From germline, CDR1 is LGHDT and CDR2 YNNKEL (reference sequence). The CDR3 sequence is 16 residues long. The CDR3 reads CASSRRLAGTTDTQYF. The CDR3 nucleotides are TGTGCCAGCAGCCGTAGACTAGCGGGGACCACAGATACGCAGTATTTT.

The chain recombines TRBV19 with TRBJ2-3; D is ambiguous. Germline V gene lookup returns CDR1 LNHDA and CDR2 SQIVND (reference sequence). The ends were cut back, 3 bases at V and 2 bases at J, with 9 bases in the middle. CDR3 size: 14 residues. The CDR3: CASSIMSATDTQYF. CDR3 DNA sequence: TGTGCCAGTAGTATCATGAGTGCCACAGATACGCAGTATTTT.

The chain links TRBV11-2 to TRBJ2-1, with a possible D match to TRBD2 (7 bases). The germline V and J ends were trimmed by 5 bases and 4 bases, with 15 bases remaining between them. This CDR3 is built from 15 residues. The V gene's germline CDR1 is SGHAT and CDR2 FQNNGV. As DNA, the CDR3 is TGTGCCAGCAGCCGAGGGGGGGGTGATTACAATGAGCAGTTCTTC. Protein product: CASSRGGGDYNEQFF.